A selection of T cell receptor beta chains follows, all from one sample in a study of tumor and adjacent non-tumor tissue in lung cancer. TCRdb redid the calling of the multiplex PCR reads with MiXCR, one entry per CDR3 protein. The table lists 60,000 to 70,000 distinct CDR3 sequences, 75% to 85% of them singletons. Sequencing was performed on distant non-tumor lung tissue. The origin of the receptors is a man aged 55 to 70 with non-small cell lung cancer. The CDR3 runs from the conserved cysteine through the conserved F or W. The order of the fields is clone size, D gene, V gene, J gene, CDR3 DNA, CDR3 protein. A D gene is named only where the DNA matches it firmly. Size values are once, few and many counts, or a class for expanded clones, and some rows have none.

abundance: -; d_gene: TRBD1; v_gene: TRBV6-5; j_gene: TRBJ1-2; CDR3nt: TGTGCCAACAACCGGACAGGGGGCGCCTGTGGCTACACCTTC; CDR3aa: CANNRTGGACGYTF
abundance: -; d_gene: -; v_gene: TRBV4-1; j_gene: TRBJ2-1; CDR3nt: TGCGCCAGCGGCCAAGGGGGTAACTACAATGGGCAGTTCTTC; CDR3aa: CASGQGGNYNGQFF
abundance: -; d_gene: -; v_gene: TRBV16; j_gene: TRBJ1-5; CDR3nt: TGTGCCAGCAATCAAATCGACGCCTTAAATCATCCCCAGCATTTT; CDR3aa: CASNQIDALNHPQHF
abundance: -; d_gene: TRBD2; v_gene: TRBV7-8; j_gene: TRBJ2-1; CDR3nt: TGTGCCTGCAGCTTAGCCACTCTAGCGGGAGGGGGGAATGAGCAGTTTTTC; CDR3aa: CACSLATLAGGGNEQFF
abundance: -; d_gene: -; v_gene: TRBV4-1; j_gene: TRBJ2-5; CDR3nt: TGCGCCAGCAGCCAAGAAAGGGGGGTATTCGGAGGGGAGATCCATTACTTC; CDR3aa: CASSQERGVFGGEIHYF
abundance: -; d_gene: TRBD2; v_gene: TRBV7-3; j_gene: TRBJ2-5; CDR3nt: TGTGCCAGCAGCCCTTTAGCGGGTGGGAAGACCCAGTACTTC; CDR3aa: CASSPLAGGKTQYF
abundance: -; d_gene: TRBD2; v_gene: TRBV4-1; j_gene: TRBJ2-7; CDR3nt: TGCGCCAGCAGCCAACATTGGGTTGGCGGGAGGCGACACGAGAAGTACTTC; CDR3aa: CASSQHWVGGRRHEKYF
abundance: once; d_gene: TRBD1; v_gene: TRBV24-1; j_gene: TRBJ2-1; CDR3nt: TGTGCCATCAGTGACCTGACAGGGGGCTATGAGCAGTTCTTC; CDR3aa: CAISDLTGGYEQFF
abundance: -; d_gene: -; v_gene: TRBV6-5; j_gene: TRBJ1-4; CDR3nt: TGTGACAGCAGTCTTGCCTTAGAGACCTCCCTGTTTTTT; CDR3aa: CDSSLALETSLFF
abundance: few; d_gene: -; v_gene: TRBV19; j_gene: TRBJ1-1; CDR3nt: TGTGCCAGTAGTTCCGGCTCATCTCAGGGTTTCTCTGGAACTTTCTTT; CDR3aa: CASSSGSSQGFSGTFF
abundance: few; d_gene: -; v_gene: TRBV20-1; j_gene: TRBJ2-7; CDR3nt: TGCAGTGCTAGAGATAACCCCCACCGGGGCCCCACTAGGCTCTACGAGCGGTACTTC; CDR3aa: CSARDNPHRGPTRLYERYF
abundance: -; d_gene: -; v_gene: TRBV29-1; j_gene: TRBJ1-2; CDR3nt: TGCAGCTTTGCAGGAGGTAACTATGGCTACACCTTC; CDR3aa: CSFAGGNYGYTF
abundance: once; d_gene: -; v_gene: TRBV6-5; j_gene: TRBJ2-4; CDR3nt: TGTGCCAGCAATTACAACGGGGGTTCGTGGAACATTCAGTACTTC; CDR3aa: CASNYNGGSWNIQYF
abundance: -; d_gene: -; v_gene: TRBV4-1; j_gene: TRBJ2-7; CDR3nt: TGCGCCATCAGCCAGGGCTACGGGCAGTATTTC; CDR3aa: CAISQGYGQYF
abundance: -; d_gene: -; v_gene: TRBV7-2; j_gene: TRBJ1-1; CDR3nt: TGTGCCAGCAGCTTGACATTTCTGAACACTGAAGCTTGCTTT; CDR3aa: CASSLTFLNTEACF
abundance: -; d_gene: -; v_gene: TRBV11-2; j_gene: TRBJ2-5; CDR3nt: TGTGCCAGCAGCCTAGGACGGACTGGGAAGGAGACCCAGTACTTC; CDR3aa: CASSLGRTGKETQYF